This record concerns one TCR beta chain sequence. Its matching antigen is unknown. V lost 0 bases and J lost 7, with 9 bases in between. Germline CDR1 reads SGHDN; CDR2 reads FVKESK. CDR3 length equals 14 residues. Using immunoSEQ multiplex PCR, the repertoire was profiled, and TCRdb retains in-frame clones only, with some absent. The sample includes approximately 52,000 clones, 77% of them seen just once. The sample is drawn from a study of T cells in localized non-small cell lung cancer. Notes on the study in general: The highest T cell clonality was in uninvolved adjacent lung, above tumor. Adjacent lung tissue had a median around 50 of the top 100 clones found in the tumor. Longer overall survival accompanied higher blood T cell density. Without multi-region sequencing, intratumor heterogeneity could not be excluded.

The chain is built from TRBV14 and TRBJ1-4; the D is unclear. Sequences were derived from peripheral blood, sampled before any cancer treatment. This receptor was taken from a man between 40 and 70 years old with stage I squamous cell lung carcinoma. The CDR3 DNA follows: TGTGCCAGCAGCCAAGATCGGTATAGTGAAAAACTGTTTTTT. Translation: CASSQDRYSEKLFF.